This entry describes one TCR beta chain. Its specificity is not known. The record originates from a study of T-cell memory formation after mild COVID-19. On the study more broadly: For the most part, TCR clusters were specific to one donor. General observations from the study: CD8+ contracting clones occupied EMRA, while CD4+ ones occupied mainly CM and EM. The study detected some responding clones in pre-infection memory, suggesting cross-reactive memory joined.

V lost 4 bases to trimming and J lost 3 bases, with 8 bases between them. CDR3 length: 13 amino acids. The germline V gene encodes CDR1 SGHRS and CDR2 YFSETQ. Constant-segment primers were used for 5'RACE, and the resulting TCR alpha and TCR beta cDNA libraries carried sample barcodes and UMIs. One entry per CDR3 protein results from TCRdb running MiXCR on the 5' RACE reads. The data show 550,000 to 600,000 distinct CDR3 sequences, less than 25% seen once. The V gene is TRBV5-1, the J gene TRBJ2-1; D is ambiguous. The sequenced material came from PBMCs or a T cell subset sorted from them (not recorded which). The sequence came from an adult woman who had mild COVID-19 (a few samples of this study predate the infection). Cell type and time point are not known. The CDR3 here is CASSQDVYNEQFF. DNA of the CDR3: TGCGCCAGCAGCCAGGACGTCTACAATGAGCAGTTCTTC.